This TCR beta chain is drawn from a study of T cell changes during pregnancy in multiple sclerosis. Clones were read by immunoSEQ multiplex PCR, and TCRdb kept only the in-frame ones, dropping some. Of 70,000 to 100,000 clones listed, roughly 95% were seen once; the top ten hold 1.1% to 1.5%. This CDR3 region has 16 residues. Material: peripheral blood, obtained in the third trimester of pregnancy. This chain connects TRBV21-1 to TRBJ1-2; TRBD1 was called by the table and not checked on the DNA. TRBV21-1 is classified as a pseudogene. The TCR sequence derives from a female donor in good health, enrolled as a control in a pregnancy study. The CDR3 nucleotides are TGTGCCAGCAGCATTCCGGACAGGGCCCTTAACTATGGCTACACCTTC. Translated, it gives CASSIPDRALNYGYTF.